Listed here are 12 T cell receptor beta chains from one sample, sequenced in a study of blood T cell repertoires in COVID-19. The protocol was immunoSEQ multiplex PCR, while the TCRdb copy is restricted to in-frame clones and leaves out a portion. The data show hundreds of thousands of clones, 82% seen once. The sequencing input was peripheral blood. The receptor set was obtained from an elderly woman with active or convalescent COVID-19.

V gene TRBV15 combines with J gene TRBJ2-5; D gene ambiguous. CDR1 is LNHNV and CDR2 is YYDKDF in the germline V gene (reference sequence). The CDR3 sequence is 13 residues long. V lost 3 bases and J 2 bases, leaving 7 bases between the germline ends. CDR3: CATSRRLQETQYF. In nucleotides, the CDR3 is TGTGCCACCAGCAGGCGGCTTCAAGAGACCCAGTACTTC.

DNA for the CDR3: TGTGCCAGCAGCTTGGAGGGGAAACCCTACGAGCAGTACTTC. It yields the protein CASSLEGKPYEQYF. The rearrangement joins TRBV5-6 to TRBJ2-7; possibly TRBD1 for D (5 bases). Per the germline V gene, CDR1 is SGHDT and CDR2 is YYEEEE. The V end lost 0 bases, the J end lost 2 bases, and 9 bases lay between the germline ends. CDR3 size: 14 residues.

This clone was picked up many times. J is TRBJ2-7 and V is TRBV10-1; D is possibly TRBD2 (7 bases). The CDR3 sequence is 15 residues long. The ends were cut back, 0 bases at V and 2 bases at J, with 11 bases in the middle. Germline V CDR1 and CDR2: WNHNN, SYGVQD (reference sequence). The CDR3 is CASSESGGVPYEQYF. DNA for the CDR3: TGCGCCAGCAGTGAGTCAGGGGGGGTCCCCTACGAGCAGTACTTC.

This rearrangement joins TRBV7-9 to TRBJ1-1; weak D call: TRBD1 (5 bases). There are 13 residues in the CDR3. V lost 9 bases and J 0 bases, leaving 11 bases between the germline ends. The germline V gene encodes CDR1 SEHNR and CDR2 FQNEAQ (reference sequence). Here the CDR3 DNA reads TGTGCCAGTACACAGGATTTGAACACTGAAGCTTTCTTT. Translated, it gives CASTQDLNTEAFF.

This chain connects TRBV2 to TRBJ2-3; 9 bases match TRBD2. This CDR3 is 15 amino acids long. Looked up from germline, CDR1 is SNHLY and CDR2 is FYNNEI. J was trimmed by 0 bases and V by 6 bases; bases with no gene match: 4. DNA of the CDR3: TGTGCCAGCAGCGCAGCGGGGGGAAGCACAGATACGCAGTATTTT. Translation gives CASSAAGGSTDTQYF.

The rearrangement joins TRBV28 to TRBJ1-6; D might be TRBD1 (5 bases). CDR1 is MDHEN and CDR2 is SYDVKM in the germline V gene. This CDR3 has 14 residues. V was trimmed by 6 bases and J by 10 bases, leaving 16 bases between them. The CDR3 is CASSRMGGGSPLHF. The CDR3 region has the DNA TGTGCCAGCAGCAGAATGGGGGGTGGGTCACCCCTCCACTTT.

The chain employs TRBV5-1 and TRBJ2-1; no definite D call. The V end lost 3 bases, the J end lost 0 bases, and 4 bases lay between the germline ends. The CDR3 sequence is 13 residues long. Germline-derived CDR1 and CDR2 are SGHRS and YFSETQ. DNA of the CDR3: TGCGCCAGCAGCTACAGCTCCTACAATGAGCAGTTCTTC. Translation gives CASSYSSYNEQFF.

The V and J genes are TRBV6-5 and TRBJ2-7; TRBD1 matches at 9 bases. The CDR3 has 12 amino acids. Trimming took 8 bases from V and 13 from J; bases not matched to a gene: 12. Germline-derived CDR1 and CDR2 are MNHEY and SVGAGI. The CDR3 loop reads CASETAGTGRYF. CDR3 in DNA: TGTGCCAGCGAGACTGCCGGGACAGGGCGATACTTC.

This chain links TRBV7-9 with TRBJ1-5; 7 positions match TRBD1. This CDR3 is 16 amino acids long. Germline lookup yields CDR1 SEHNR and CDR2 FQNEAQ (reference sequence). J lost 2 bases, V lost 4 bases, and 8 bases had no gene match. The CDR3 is CASSSTDTGGNQPQHF. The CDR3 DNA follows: TGTGCCAGCAGCTCAACCGACACAGGGGGCAATCAGCCCCAGCATTTT.

The CDR3 DNA reads TGTGCCAGCAGTACAACAGGGGTCCGGTATGAGACCCAGTACTTC. Residues: CASSTTGVRYETQYF. The J gene is TRBJ2-5, the V gene TRBV6-6, with 7 bases that match TRBD1. Trimming at V came to 5 bases and at J to 5 bases, leaving 11 bases not matched to a gene. This CDR3 has 15 amino acids. CDR1 and CDR2 from the germline V gene are MNHNY and SVGAGI (reference sequence).

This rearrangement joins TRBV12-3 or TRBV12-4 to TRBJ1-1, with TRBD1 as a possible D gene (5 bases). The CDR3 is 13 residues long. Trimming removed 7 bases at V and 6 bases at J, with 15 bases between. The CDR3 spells CASTAGLFAEAFF. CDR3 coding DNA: TGTGCCAGCACCGCGGGACTCTTCGCTGAAGCTTTCTTT.

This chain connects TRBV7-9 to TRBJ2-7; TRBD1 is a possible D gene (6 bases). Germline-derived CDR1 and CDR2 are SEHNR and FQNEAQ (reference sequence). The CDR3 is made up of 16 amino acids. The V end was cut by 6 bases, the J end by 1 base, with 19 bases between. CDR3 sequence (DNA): TGTGCCAGCAGTAAGCAAACAGGGCTTGGGTCCTACGAGCAGTACTTC. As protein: CASSKQTGLGSYEQYF.